This TCR beta chain is from a study of cytomegalovirus exposure and HLA in healthy donors (dated by TCRdb to the late 2010s). Turning to the overall study: In an earlier analysis of several hundred of the donors, about 260 Gb of sequence data and 100 million or so unique TCR beta sequences from about 190 million T cells were reported. An early release covering roughly 580 HLA-typed donors comprised 250 to 350 gigabases of sequencing data and 85 million or so unique TCR sequences. Of the approximately 400 genotyped donors, more than 75% were placed in the genetic ancestry cluster associated with self-reported Caucasian donors. The study aimed to test whether cataloging public T cell receptors could reveal signatures of past pathogen exposure. The study profiled the T cell repertoires of under 700 subjects by immunosequencing and related them to cytomegalovirus serostatus. A separate validation cohort of approximately 130 different subjects was used in addition to the approximately 670-subject first cohort. To predict cytomegalovirus infection status, the study brought together high-throughput TCR immunosequencing, statistical association of individual TCRs with disease status, and machine learning. To study patterns of TCR occurrence, a later analysis re-analyzed previously published TCR beta repertoires from 700 or so donors and added high-resolution HLA genotyping. The later analysis used no new phenotypic data to find candidate immune exposures, relying instead on TCR beta sequences and their occurrence across donors. An earlier analysis of 450 to 750 of the donors used high-throughput TCR beta sequencing to judge whether each TCR beta V gene segment behaved as functional or pseudogenic. Alongside the repertoire data, information on donor age, sex, ethnicity and CMV serostatus was compiled. A later genetic analysis took genome-wide SNP genotypes for 398 of the 666 donors and used that subset as a discovery cohort. All discovery cohort repertoires had been generated using a single sequencing platform. Class I and class II HLA loci were covered by the typing at four-digit resolution. Typing coverage differed by locus: A, B, C, DRB1 and DQB1 were typed in about 620-640 donors, DQA1 in roughly 500, DPA1 in approximately 600, and DPB1 in 472. Several DR-DQ haplotypes were treated as single units for association and clustering because of strong linkage in the cohort. Across around 400 genotyped donors of the cohort, an average of roughly 250,000 unique TCR beta nucleotide sequences per donor were sequenced, and roughly 18% of those sequences were non-productive.

Turning to this clone: Its antigen target is currently unknown. The input lacks base qualities; no much larger clone sits a single base away.

Library creation used the immunoSEQ multiplex PCR assay. A mixture of 60 forward primers for TCR Vbeta segments and 13 reverse primers for TCR Jbeta segments was used in the multiplex PCR. The CDR3 region of rearranged TCR beta genes was amplified from genomic DNA with a multiplex PCR assay. Amplified TCR beta libraries were sequenced as 87-base-pair reads on the Illumina HiSeq System. From the authors' description of their analysis: A later analysis counted approximately 74 million unique TCR beta chains across the 600 to 850 repertoires, and some 11 million of these chains were shared by at least two donors. A nearest-neighbor algorithm error-corrected the raw reads and collapsed the reads into unique sequences, merging closely related sequences to remove PCR and sequencing errors. To assign V, D and J gene segments, CDR3 sequences were aligned to IMGT reference sequences. For a sequence to be retained, a match of at least six nucleotides was required to both a V gene segment and a J gene segment. A rearrangement was called productive if the CDR3 had no stop codons and remained in frame with V and J, and every other rearrangement was called non-productive. CDR3 was defined according to IMGT convention as the region running from the second conserved V-encoded cysteine to the conserved J-encoded phenylalanine. In an earlier analysis of around 570 of the donors, sequences lacking an unambiguous match to a single V gene segment were excluded. In an earlier analysis of several hundred of the donors, V segments were called functional above 56.7% productive rearrangements and were called segregating when the between-donor standard deviation exceeded 5%. To diagnose cytomegalovirus status from the catalog of TCR beta chain sequences, a statistical classification framework was built. V and J gene assignment, in a later analysis, came from comparing TCR nucleotide sequences with IMGT/GENE-DB human TR gene sequences. In a later analysis, CDR3 sequences and most-parsimonious VDJ recombination scenarios were assigned using the TCRdist pipeline. In a later analysis, each TCR beta chain was defined by its CDR3 amino acid sequence together with its V-gene family, and reads lacking a unique V-gene family were excluded. As a way to deal with suspected cross-contamination and a sequencing artifact, a later analysis dropped roughly 620 nucleotide sequences that were highly shared and had low generation probability. A later analysis calculated a clonal expansion index for each public chain from normalized within-repertoire ranks of inferred template counts. Generation probabilities in a later analysis came from a VDJ recombination model fitted to out-of-frame rearrangements, and those results were checked against IGoR. In a later analysis, hypergeometric tests were used to score TCR-TCR, TCR-HLA and TCR-CMV co-occurrence, with a repertoire-size bias correction applied to TCR pairs. A later analysis estimated false discovery rates by permuting HLA or CMV assignments 20 times. In a later analysis, co-occurring TCRs were grouped using DBSCAN, with TCRdist sequence similarity added in when clustering inside HLA-allele-positive subsets. Repertoires with fewer than 30,000 or more than 120,000 public chains, plus five repertoires with anomalous nucleotide sharing, were excluded from co-occurrence clustering. Entries here come from immuneACCESS through TCRdb and include only in-frame sequences with V and J called. Some clones fail to appear in such tables; in the studies checked, an unresolved V gene covers under half of the shortfall, and the cause of the remainder is unknown. The V and J calls and the clone size are those of that table, but D and trimming were determined from the DNA. The sample table holds about 94,000 clones, of which roughly three quarters were seen once. The ten largest clones capture 1.1% to 1.5% of the sample.

The germline V gene gives CDR1 as MDHEN and CDR2 as SYDVKM. The CDR3 runs 16 residues from the cysteine to the phenylalanine. Just CDR3 DNA is preserved here, 48 bases in frame from base 1. V trim: 1 base; J trim: 0 bases; unmatched bases: 6. Results the study describes overall, beyond this receptor: Several of the top co-occurrence clusters appeared to be linked to parvovirus B19, influenza, CMV and Epstein-Barr virus, according to a later analysis. CMV serostatus was the only immune exposure information available for the cohort. Correlated functional status among segregating V segments might be attributable to linkage disequilibrium, but an unknown experimental factor could not be ruled out. In a later analysis, HLA-associated TCR beta chains showed more clonal expansion and lower generation probabilities than non-associated chains that were equally common. Cytomegalovirus status was reported to be diagnosed by the classifier with high specificity and sensitivity in both the original and validation cohorts. The 87-base-pair reads could not distinguish some IMGT-functional V segments, including TRBV6-2 and TRBV6-3, so those segments were excluded. Strong co-occurrence of HLA alleles, especially DR and DQ, made assigning TCR associations to individual alleles difficult. Sequencing depth was assumed to be roughly uniform across donors in the presence/absence analyses, though that assumption may not hold. It was suggested by the authors that the approach could potentially be generalized to other disease states and immunological phenotypes. A further reported finding was that TCR beta sequences accurately predicted the HLA-A and HLA-B alleles for most subjects in the first cohort. The earlier analysis of approximately 540 of the donors excluded roughly 16 rarely observed V segments, including chromosome 9 orphons, because counts were too low. An association between a missense DCLRE1C variant and V-gene and J-gene trimming of TCR beta chains was found in a later genetic analysis and replicated in an independent cohort. The cohort was sequenced for TCR beta chains only, and without alpha or paired-chain data the features that could be detected were limited. According to a later genetic analysis, donors in an Asian-associated ancestry cluster had fewer N-insertions in productive TCRs than the approximately 700-donor mean. A total of roughly 160 TCR beta chains were listed by the study as associated with cytomegalovirus. Most CMV-associated TCR beta chains appeared to be HLA-restricted in a later analysis, and the HLA associations seemed to be driven largely by CMV exposure. In an earlier analysis of about 600 of the donors, most TCR beta V segments appeared in productive rearrangements about 90% or about 30% of the time, broadly matching IMGT annotations. HLA typing was unavailable for some donors at each locus, so association tests used only the typed subset. At a false discovery rate of 0.05, a later analysis linked 16,951 TCR beta sequences to specific HLA alleles. In vitro tests confirmed that three of the cytomegalovirus-associated TCR beta chains recognize cytomegalovirus antigens. In a later analysis, the rate of TCR association differed among HLA loci, with DRB1 alleles having the most associated TCRs and HLA-C alleles having the fewest. Most TCR sequences were observed very rarely across donors, whereas some public TCRs were present in many individuals. The sequencing pipeline was judged likely to have produced a cluster of highly shared sequence variants as a technical artifact.

In total, just over 650 healthy bone marrow donors made up the cohort. At the time of sampling, all cohort members were nominally healthy, though unrecorded immune exposures were likely present. The donor was CMV seronegative and was included in the group of a few hundred seronegative cohort members. A peripheral blood sample was provided by each donor, and peripheral blood mononuclear cells were used for TCR beta sequencing. Genomic DNA extraction from the blood cell samples was performed with the Qiagen DNeasy Blood Extraction Kit. This sequence uses TRBV28 and TRBJ2-7, and TRBD1 matches 7 of the central bases. The sequencing sample was made of PBMCs. The clonotype comes from a male donor in good health and CMV-seronegative. The CDR3 in this case is CASSLSSGQSSYEQYF. The DNA sequence is as follows: TGTGCCAGCAGTTTATCCTCGGGACAGAGCTCCTACGAGCAGTACTTC.